Listed below are T cell receptor beta chains from one sample, sequenced in a study of chemoradiotherapy in HPV16-positive cancers. Using immunoSEQ multiplex PCR, the repertoire was profiled, and TCRdb retains in-frame clones only, with some absent. The table records about 25,000 clones, 90% to 95% of them present only once. This sample comprised blood, obtained from a patient who underwent chemoradiotherapy. These receptors all stem from a human donor with HPV-associated anogenital cancer. CDR3s include the opening cysteine and the closing phenylalanine or tryptophan. Each record gives: J gene, clone size, CDR3 length, V gene, CDR3 protein. The size field is filled for only some rows; it gives once, few, many or a size class.

J gene: TRBJ2-3
clone size: .
CDR3 length: 16
V gene: TRBV7-9
CDR3 protein: CASSLRATDSTDTQYF

J gene: TRBJ2-3
clone size: .
CDR3 length: 11
V gene: TRBV6-5
CDR3 protein: CASSHTDTQYF

J gene: TRBJ2-3
clone size: .
CDR3 length: 15
V gene: TRBV5-1
CDR3 protein: CASSLPGVHGDTQYF

J gene: TRBJ2-7
clone size: .
CDR3 length: 18
V gene: TRBV5-4
CDR3 protein: CASSFPGLAGVGGGEQYF

J gene: TRBJ2-6
clone size: once
CDR3 length: 18
V gene: TRBV4-1
CDR3 protein: CASSQLSSQVGGANVLTF

J gene: TRBJ2-2
clone size: .
CDR3 length: 15
V gene: TRBV5-4
CDR3 protein: CASSHGGPDTGELFF

J gene: TRBJ2-3
clone size: .
CDR3 length: 14
V gene: TRBV7-8
CDR3 protein: CASRPSGTTDTQYF

J gene: TRBJ1-5
clone size: once
CDR3 length: 14
V gene: TRBV4-3
CDR3 protein: CASSQEVADQPQHF

J gene: TRBJ1-1
clone size: .
CDR3 length: 13
V gene: TRBV9
CDR3 protein: CASSLVGDTEAFF

J gene: TRBJ1-2
clone size: .
CDR3 length: 13
V gene: TRBV19
CDR3 protein: CASRGQGKDGYTF

J gene: TRBJ2-7
clone size: .
CDR3 length: 11
V gene: TRBV6-5
CDR3 protein: CASSFAGFEYF

J gene: TRBJ2-7
clone size: .
CDR3 length: 13
V gene: TRBV6-6
CDR3 protein: CASSYVLRYEQYF

J gene: TRBJ2-7
clone size: .
CDR3 length: 13
V gene: TRBV29-1
CDR3 protein: CSVGSGGGYEQYF

J gene: TRBJ2-5
clone size: .
CDR3 length: 14
V gene: TRBV29-1
CDR3 protein: CSGDPGQGRETQYF

J gene: TRBJ2-7
clone size: .
CDR3 length: 13
V gene: TRBV5-1
CDR3 protein: CASTLGGTYEQYF

J gene: TRBJ1-6
clone size: .
CDR3 length: 14
V gene: TRBV6-5
CDR3 protein: CASSPRQGAIPLHF

J gene: TRBJ1-1
clone size: .
CDR3 length: 14
V gene: TRBV19
CDR3 protein: CASSETGGDTEAFF

J gene: TRBJ2-3
clone size: .
CDR3 length: 17
V gene: TRBV11-3
CDR3 protein: CASSLRAGGISTDTQYF

J gene: TRBJ2-7
clone size: .
CDR3 length: 14
V gene: TRBV19
CDR3 protein: CASSRQDQLYEQYF

J gene: TRBJ2-3
clone size: .
CDR3 length: 15
V gene: TRBV29-1
CDR3 protein: CSVEGGVLGADTQYF

J gene: TRBJ1-6
clone size: .
CDR3 length: 15
V gene: TRBV9
CDR3 protein: CASSLDGPPNSPLHF

J gene: TRBJ1-2
clone size: once
CDR3 length: 15
V gene: TRBV28
CDR3 protein: CASSYTGTGEDGYTF

J gene: TRBJ2-5
clone size: .
CDR3 length: 15
V gene: TRBV11-3
CDR3 protein: CASSPGGGPAETQYF

J gene: TRBJ1-3
clone size: .
CDR3 length: 14
V gene: TRBV7-2
CDR3 protein: CASSLVGYGNTIYF

J gene: TRBJ1-2
clone size: once
CDR3 length: 18
V gene: TRBV14
CDR3 protein: CASSQGRPGVGQRYGYTF

J gene: TRBJ2-7
clone size: .
CDR3 length: 12
V gene: TRBV29-1
CDR3 protein: CSGTGASYEQYF

J gene: TRBJ2-2
clone size: .
CDR3 length: 16
V gene: TRBV2
CDR3 protein: CASRAQTGRDTGELFF

J gene: TRBJ2-1
clone size: once
CDR3 length: 14
V gene: TRBV7-9
CDR3 protein: CASSLGPRDNEQFF

J gene: TRBJ2-5
clone size: .
CDR3 length: 15
V gene: TRBV7-2
CDR3 protein: CASSQGRGGPETQYF

J gene: TRBJ1-2
clone size: few
CDR3 length: 14
V gene: TRBV18
CDR3 protein: CASSPGQDDYGYTF

J gene: TRBJ2-7
clone size: .
CDR3 length: 12
V gene: TRBV30
CDR3 protein: CAWSKDTYEQYF

J gene: TRBJ1-2
clone size: .
CDR3 length: 17
V gene: TRBV7-8
CDR3 protein: CASSLARFPGLYGGYTF

J gene: TRBJ1-1
clone size: .
CDR3 length: 13
V gene: TRBV5-1
CDR3 protein: CASSLDRNTEAFF

J gene: TRBJ2-5
clone size: .
CDR3 length: 17
V gene: TRBV27
CDR3 protein: CASSPKLAGVSGETQYF

J gene: TRBJ1-1
clone size: .
CDR3 length: 13
V gene: TRBV11-3
CDR3 protein: CASSLGGPAGAFF

J gene: TRBJ2-3
clone size: .
CDR3 length: 14
V gene: TRBV27
CDR3 protein: CASSFGTSGTPQYF

J gene: TRBJ2-5
clone size: .
CDR3 length: 18
V gene: TRBV25-1
CDR3 protein: CASRAFGGGRGSQETQYF

J gene: TRBJ2-1
clone size: .
CDR3 length: 14
V gene: TRBV30
CDR3 protein: CAWSVAGYYNEQFF

J gene: TRBJ1-2
clone size: .
CDR3 length: 13
V gene: TRBV30
CDR3 protein: CAWSGQGNYGYTF

J gene: TRBJ2-6
clone size: .
CDR3 length: 15
V gene: TRBV30
CDR3 protein: CAWSVDTSGANVLTF

J gene: TRBJ2-2
clone size: .
CDR3 length: 15
V gene: TRBV18
CDR3 protein: CASSSTSQNTGELFF

J gene: TRBJ2-1
clone size: once
CDR3 length: 15
V gene: TRBV5-1
CDR3 protein: CASSEQVRAFNEQFF

J gene: TRBJ2-2
clone size: .
CDR3 length: 15
V gene: TRBV7-3
CDR3 protein: CASSPQAWGPGELFF

J gene: TRBJ1-2
clone size: .
CDR3 length: 13
V gene: TRBV29-1
CDR3 protein: CSVEDQGGYGYTF

J gene: TRBJ2-3
clone size: .
CDR3 length: 14
V gene: TRBV6-5
CDR3 protein: CASSQTEATDTQYF

J gene: TRBJ2-7
clone size: .
CDR3 length: 13
V gene: TRBV7-9
CDR3 protein: CASSPTDGLEQYF

J gene: TRBJ2-7
clone size: .
CDR3 length: 14
V gene: TRBV27
CDR3 protein: CASSYAGGSYEQYF

J gene: TRBJ2-7
clone size: .
CDR3 length: 15
V gene: TRBV11-2
CDR3 protein: CASSSTPRAMGEQYF

J gene: TRBJ2-7
clone size: .
CDR3 length: 15
V gene: TRBV27
CDR3 protein: CASSPLRDGAYEQYF

J gene: TRBJ2-2
clone size: .
CDR3 length: 15
V gene: TRBV5-1
CDR3 protein: CASRSSGGNTGELFF

J gene: TRBJ2-5
clone size: .
CDR3 length: 16
V gene: TRBV4-3
CDR3 protein: CASSQDRDRGEETQYF